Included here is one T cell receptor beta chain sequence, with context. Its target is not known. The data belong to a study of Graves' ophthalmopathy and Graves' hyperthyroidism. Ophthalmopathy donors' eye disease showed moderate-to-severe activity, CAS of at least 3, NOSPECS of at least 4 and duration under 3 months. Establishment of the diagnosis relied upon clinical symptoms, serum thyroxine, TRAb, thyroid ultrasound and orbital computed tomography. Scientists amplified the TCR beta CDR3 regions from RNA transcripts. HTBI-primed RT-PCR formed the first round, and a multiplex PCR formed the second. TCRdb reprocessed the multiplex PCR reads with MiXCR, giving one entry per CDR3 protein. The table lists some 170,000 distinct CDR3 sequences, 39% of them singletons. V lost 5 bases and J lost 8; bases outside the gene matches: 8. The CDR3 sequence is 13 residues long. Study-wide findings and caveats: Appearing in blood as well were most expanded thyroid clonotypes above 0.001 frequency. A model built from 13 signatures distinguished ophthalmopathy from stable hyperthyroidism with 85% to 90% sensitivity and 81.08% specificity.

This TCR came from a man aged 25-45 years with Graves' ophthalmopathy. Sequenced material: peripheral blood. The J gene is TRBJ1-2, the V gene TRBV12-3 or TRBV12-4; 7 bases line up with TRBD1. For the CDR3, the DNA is TGTGCCAGCAGTCCTTTAGGGACAGAGGGCTACACCTTC. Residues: CASSPLGTEGYTF.